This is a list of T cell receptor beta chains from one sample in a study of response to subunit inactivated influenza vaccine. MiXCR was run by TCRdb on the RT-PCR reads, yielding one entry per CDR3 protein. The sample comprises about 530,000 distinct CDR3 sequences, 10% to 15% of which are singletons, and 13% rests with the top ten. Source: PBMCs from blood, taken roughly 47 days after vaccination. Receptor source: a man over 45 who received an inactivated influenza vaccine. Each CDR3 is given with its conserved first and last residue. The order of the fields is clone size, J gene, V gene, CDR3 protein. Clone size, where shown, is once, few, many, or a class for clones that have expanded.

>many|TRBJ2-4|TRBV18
CASSPPSINIQYF
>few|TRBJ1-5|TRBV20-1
CSARADQNQPQHF
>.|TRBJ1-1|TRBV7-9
CASSSQENTEAFF
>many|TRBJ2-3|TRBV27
CASSHSTDTQYF
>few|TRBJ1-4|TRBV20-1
CSARVRTRDWKLFF
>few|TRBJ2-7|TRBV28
CASKFGSEPYEQYF
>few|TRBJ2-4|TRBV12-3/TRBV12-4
CASNSELGGNIQYF
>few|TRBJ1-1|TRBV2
CASSEGGYTEAFF
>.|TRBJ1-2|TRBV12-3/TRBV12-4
CASSLEPVYTF
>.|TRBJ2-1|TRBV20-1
CSARLVGEASYNEQFF
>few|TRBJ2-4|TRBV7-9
CASSSLTKGVAKNIQYF
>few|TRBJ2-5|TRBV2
CASRGGQGKETQYF
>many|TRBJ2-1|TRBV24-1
CATSDSRGGFDNEQFF
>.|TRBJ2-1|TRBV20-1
CSATSIAGRLYNEQFF
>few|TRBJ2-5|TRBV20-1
CSARVGVGETQYF
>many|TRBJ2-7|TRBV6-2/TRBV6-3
CASKTVSYEQYF
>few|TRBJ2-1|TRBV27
CASSFSTSGGVNEQFF
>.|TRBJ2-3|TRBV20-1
CSARELGQGTDTQYF
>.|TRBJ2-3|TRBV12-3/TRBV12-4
CASSPSPTGRNTDTQYF
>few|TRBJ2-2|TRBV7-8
CASSIDSGRNTGELFF
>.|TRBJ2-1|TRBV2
CASSADRSSYNEQFF
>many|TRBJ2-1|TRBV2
CASWDNEQFF
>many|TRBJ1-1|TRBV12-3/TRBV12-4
CASSLQGMNTEAFF
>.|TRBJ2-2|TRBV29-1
CSVAQAKGTGELFF
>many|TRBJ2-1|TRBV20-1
CSVKPGLAIANEQFF
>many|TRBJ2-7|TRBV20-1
CSAETGSPYEQYF
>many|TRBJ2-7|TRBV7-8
CASSFGNSPYEQYF